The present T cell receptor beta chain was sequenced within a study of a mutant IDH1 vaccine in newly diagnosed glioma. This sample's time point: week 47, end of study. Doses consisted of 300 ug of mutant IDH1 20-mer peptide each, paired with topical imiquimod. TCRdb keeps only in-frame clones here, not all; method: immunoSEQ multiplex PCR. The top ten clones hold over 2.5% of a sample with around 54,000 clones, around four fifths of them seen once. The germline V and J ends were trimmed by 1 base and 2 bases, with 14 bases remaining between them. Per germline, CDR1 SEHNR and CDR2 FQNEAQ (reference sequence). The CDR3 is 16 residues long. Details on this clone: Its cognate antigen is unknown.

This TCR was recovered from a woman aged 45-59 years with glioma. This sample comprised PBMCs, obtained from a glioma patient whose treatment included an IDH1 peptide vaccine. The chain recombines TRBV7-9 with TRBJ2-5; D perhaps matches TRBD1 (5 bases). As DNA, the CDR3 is TGTGCCAGCAGCTTAGTTCCGGACACCCCACAAGAGACCCAGTACTTC. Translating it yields CASSLVPDTPQETQYF.